This T cell receptor beta chain is from a study of blood T cells in healthy people across ages. Study at large: Template switching caught about one barcoded beta molecule for each two T cells.

It was with a sample-barcoded 5' primer and a J-beta primer mix that a second PCR of about 6 to 11 cycles was run. MiXCR, run by TCRdb on the 5' RACE reads, gives a single entry per CDR3 protein. Of around 280,000 distinct CDR3 sequences listed, 27% are singletons. Points from the study as a whole: Donors of long life had a larger count of naive CD4+ cells and greater diversity than aged donors.

Germline CDR1 reads SGHTA; CDR2 reads FQGNSA. Trimming shortened V by 3 bases and J by 2 bases, and 8 bases separated the two germline ends. This CDR3 region has 13 residues. This clonotype has only a few counts. Its antigen is unidentified. Drawn from each donor were approximately 9.2 milliliters of peripheral blood. This chain links TRBV7-2 with TRBJ2-7, with D perhaps being TRBD1 or TRBD2 (5 bases each). The source of this sequence is a woman aged 70 to 79 in good health. What was sequenced was blood. CDR3 DNA sequence: TGTGCCAGCAGCTTTGGGACCACCTACGAGCAGTACTTC. It is translated as CASSFGTTYEQYF.